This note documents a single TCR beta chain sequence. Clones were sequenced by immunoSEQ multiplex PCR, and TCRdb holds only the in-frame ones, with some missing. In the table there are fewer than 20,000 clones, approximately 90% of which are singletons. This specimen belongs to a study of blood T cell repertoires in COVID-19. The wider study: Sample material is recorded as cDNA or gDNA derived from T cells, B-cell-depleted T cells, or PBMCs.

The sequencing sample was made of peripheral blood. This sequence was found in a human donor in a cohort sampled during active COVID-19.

Here the CDR3 DNA reads TGCGCCAGCAGCTTTAAAGAGACCCAGTACTTC. This gives the protein CASSFKETQYF. The chain employs TRBV5-1 and TRBJ2-5; D gene unclear. CDR1 is SGHRS and CDR2 is YFSETQ in the germline V gene. This CDR3 region has 11 residues. Trimming took 2 bases from V and 3 from J, leaving 2 bases between them. Drawing the rest from reference TRBV5-1 and TRBJ2-5, the complete variable domain is KAGVTQTPRYLIKTRGQQVTLSCSPISGHRSVSWYQQTPGQGLQFLFEYFSETQRNKGNFPGRFSGRQFSNSRSEMNVSTLELGDSALYLCASSFKETQYFGPGTRLLVL.